This is a list of T cell receptor beta chains from one sample in a study of blood T cell repertoires in COVID-19. The method was immunoSEQ multiplex PCR; TCRdb's version includes in-frame clones alone and lacks a portion of them. The table lists about 130,000 clones, approximately 88% of them singletons. Sample: peripheral blood. These receptors were obtained from a man between 50 and 59 years old with acute or convalescent COVID-19. Each CDR3 is given with its conserved first and last residue. The D gene is left open where the match is weak. Clone size is not always given. Where it is, it says once, few, many or a class for expanded clones.

>.|.|TRBV5-8|TRBJ1-2
TGTGCCAGCACGGAACAGTGGGGCCTGGGGTATGGCTACACCTTC
CASTEQWGLGYGYTF
>TRBD1|.|TRBV19|TRBJ2-2
TGTGCCAGTAGTATCGACAGGGGTTTATCCGGGGAGCTGTTTTTT
CASSIDRGLSGELFF
>.|once|TRBV27|TRBJ2-7
TGTGCCAGCGCCCTGCGGCGACTCAGCTCCTACGAGCAGTACTTC
CASALRRLSSYEQYF
>.|.|TRBV2|TRBJ1-1
TGTGCCAGCAGTGGCACGGCGGAGGGGGGGACTGAAGCTTTCTTT
CASSGTAEGGTEAFF
>TRBD1|.|TRBV28|TRBJ1-2
TGTGCCAGCAGCTGGGGCGGGACAGGGGATGATGGCTACACCTTC
CASSWGGTGDDGYTF
>.|few|TRBV5-4|TRBJ2-1
TGTGCCAGCAGCCCTGGACAGAGCAATGAGCAGTTCTTC
CASSPGQSNEQFF
>TRBD1|.|TRBV19|TRBJ1-2
TGTGCCAGTAGCCGACAGGGGGAGGAGGTTTATGGCTACACCTTC
CASSRQGEEVYGYTF
>TRBD2|few|TRBV13|TRBJ2-3
TGTGCCAGCAGCCCGGGACTAGCGGAGCCCGGGGAGAGTACGCAGTATTTT
CASSPGLAEPGESTQYF
>.|.|TRBV6-6|TRBJ1-2
TGTGCCAGCAGTTACTCAGGACAGCTCTATGGCTACACCTTC
CASSYSGQLYGYTF
>.|.|TRBV6-1|TRBJ1-5
TGTGCCAGCAGTAACGGACAGCTTAATCAGCCCCAGCATTTT
CASSNGQLNQPQHF
>TRBD2|.|TRBV5-1|TRBJ2-7
TGCGCCAGCAGCCCAGGGACTAGCGGGGGTGAGCAGTACTTC
CASSPGTSGGEQYF
>.|few|TRBV2|TRBJ2-1
TGTGCCAGCAGTGAATGGCAGCGAAGCTCCTACAATGAGCAGTTCTTC
CASSEWQRSSYNEQFF
>TRBD1|.|TRBV5-6|TRBJ2-7
TGTGCCAGCAGCCGCGGGGACAGGGCGAGCGAGCAGTACTTC
CASSRGDRASEQYF
>.|.|TRBV2|TRBJ2-2
TGTGCCAGCGGCAATACAGACAGCTGGGCCGGGGAGCTGTTTTTT
CASGNTDSWAGELFF
>TRBD1|.|TRBV10-3|TRBJ1-2
TGTGCCATCTATCCCGGAGGGACAGGCGCCCTTAGGACGGGCTACACCTTC
CAIYPGGTGALRTGYTF
>TRBD1|.|TRBV5-1|TRBJ1-4
TGCGCCAGCAGAACCGGGACAGGGGGTGAAAAACTGTTTTTT
CASRTGTGGEKLFF
>.|.|TRBV18|TRBJ1-2
TGTGCCAGCTCACCCATGGGCAGGGATCCCAATGGCTACACCTTC
CASSPMGRDPNGYTF
>.|.|TRBV5-1|TRBJ2-2
TGCGCCAGCAGCCCTCAGGGCGACACCGGGGAGCTGTTTTTT
CASSPQGDTGELFF
>.|.|TRBV7-8|TRBJ1-4
TGTGCCAGCAGCTCGAGGGTTGGAGAAAAACTGTTTTTT
CASSSRVGEKLFF
>.|.|TRBV28|TRBJ2-7
TGTGCCAGCAGTTTACAGGGGAATAGCTACGAGCAGTACTTC
CASSLQGNSYEQYF